A single T cell receptor (beta chain) is shown here with its context. This record comes from a study of blood T cell repertoires in COVID-19. Study-level background: Material from acute and convalescent COVID-19 was sourced from the United States, Italy and Spain. Sources were T cells, B-cell-depleted T cells, or PBMCs; the material itself was cDNA or gDNA.

This CDR3 contains 15 residues. Germline values: CDR1 SEHNR, CDR2 FQNEAQ (reference sequence). V gave up 6 bases and J gave up 0 bases, with 12 bases separating them. Under the authors' procedure: The authors estimated nucleated cell counts from reference gene primer amplification. TCRdb's table, derived via immunoSEQ multiplex PCR, lists solely in-frame clones and lacks some. V and J calls plus clone size are reproduced from that table; the DNA served to infer D and trimming. The table includes around 220,000 clones, 70% to 90% detected once. The sequence derives from a woman between 45 and 65 years old with acute or convalescent COVID-19. The chain recombines TRBV7-9 with TRBJ1-3; D not certain. What was sequenced was peripheral blood. DNA for the CDR3: TGTGCCAGCAGGAACGCCGGGTTCTCTGGAAACACCATATATTTT. Encoded protein: CASRNAGFSGNTIYF.